This T cell receptor (beta chain) is from a study of T cell responses to AZD1222 COVID-19 vaccine. CDR1 and CDR2 from the germline V gene are MGHRA and YSYEKL. The CDR3 consists of 14 residues. V was clipped by 3 bases and J by 3 bases, with 12 bases between them. The data were produced by immunoSEQ multiplex PCR, yet TCRdb's version contains in-frame clones alone and is incomplete. The top ten hold 1.2% of the sample, which has more than 100,000 clones, around 87% seen once. Source: peripheral blood, taken on day 0 of AZD1222 vaccination. This chain joins TRBV4-1 and TRBJ2-7; possibly TRBD1 for D (5 bases). This receptor was taken from an adult in good health. CDR3 in amino acids: CASSHHQGSYEQYF. The CDR3, as DNA: TGCGCCAGCAGCCACCACCAGGGTAGCTACGAGCAGTACTTC.